This T cell receptor beta chain stems from a study of blood T cell repertoires in COVID-19 (dated by TCRdb to 2018 to 2020). Regarding the research as a whole: Samples from collaborators originated in the United States, Italy and Spain and spanned both the acute and convalescent phases of COVID-19. The material from the prospective study consisted of cDNA or gDNA derived from T cells, B-cell-depleted T cells, or PBMCs. Subjects who had been exposed to COVID-19, were actively infected with it, or had recovered from it provided the deeply sampled blood TCRbeta repertoires that made up the dataset. A freely available public database, intended as a resource for researchers studying the immune response to SARS-CoV-2, is where the repertoires were released. Samples came from the ongoing ImmuneRACE study (first 160 participants) plus 1,254 subjects from 6 global collaborators. The sample metadata nearly always contained a de-identified subject ID, COVID-19 status, age in years and sex. Where available, HLA class I and class II types were obtained from metadata supplied by the sample provider rather than from assay-based typing.

About this clone itself: Which antigen it targets is not known. No base qualities exist here, and no much larger clone lies one base off it.

What the work shows at the level of the full study, not this receptor alone: Clinical and demographic metadata were provided uncurated, with the amount varying by source and participant.

Counted from cysteine to phenylalanine, this CDR3 has 15 amino acids. Only the CDR3 portion is preserved as DNA: 45 bases, with reading frame beginning at the first base. The trim is 4 bases for V and 0 bases for J, with a gap of 8 bases between the germline ends. The germline V gene (reference sequence) supplies CDR1 SGHNT and CDR2 YYREEE. TCRbeta CDR3 regions were amplified from genomic DNA using the immunoSEQ Assay, a bias-controlled multiplex PCR. The source study handled its data this way. The number of nucleated cells in each sample was estimated by amplification of reference gene primers within the assay. Sequence reads were collapsed and filtered to measure the absolute abundance of every unique TCRbeta CDR3 rearrangement. Productive Simpson clonality was computed per sample as the square root of Simpson's diversity index over productive rearrangements. In its TCRdb copy, this immuneACCESS table keeps in-frame sequences only and misses some clones. Where compared with another copy, unresolved V genes explain less than half of these, and the others have no known cause. V and J calls and clone size are those listed in that table; D and trimming were worked out from the DNA. The sample table holds fewer than 350,000 clones, of which approximately 89% were seen once. Around a tenth of the sample rests with the top ten.

Participants in the prospective study were aged about 18 to 95 years, lived in 20 to 25 United States geographic areas, and enrolled through a virtual design. In the prospective study, cohorts were assigned on the basis of participant-reported clinical history obtained from a screening survey and a study questionnaire. Recovered participants in ImmuneRACE Cohort 3 were defined by two consecutive negative NP/OP PCR tests, clearance by a healthcare professional, or resolution of symptoms. Mobile phlebotomists in the prospective study collected whole blood, serum and a nasopharyngeal or oropharyngeal swab from every participant. Participants in the prospective study had the option to provide additional blood draws and questionnaires over a roughly two-month period. Before DNA extraction, blood samples from the prospective study were shipped at room temperature or frozen.

The sequenced sample was PBMCs or T cells enriched from blood (not recorded which). The chain uses TRBV5-4 and TRBJ2-6; too little of a D gene remains to name it. This receptor was taken from a woman aged 35 to 49 who had recovered from COVID-19. This receptor has the CDR3 CASSPLDSGANVLTF. The nucleotides read TGTGCCAGCAGCCCTTTAGACTCTGGGGCCAACGTCCTGACTTTC.